The sequence of this TCR beta chain was determined in a study of T cells in Graves' hyperthyroidism and ophthalmopathy. Broader study findings: The authors' 13 V-J model separated ophthalmopathy from stable hyperthyroidism. Blood also carried most thyroid clonotypes expanded above 0.001.

There are 14 residues in the CDR3. The V segment lost 9 bases and the J segment 2 bases; nucleotides outside the gene matches: 6. Germline CDR1 reads WNHNN; CDR2 reads SYGVQD (reference sequence). Using RNA transcripts as the source, TCR beta CDR3 regions were amplified. RT-PCR in the first round (using the HTBI primer set) targeted the TCR CDR3. TCRdb fed the multiplex PCR reads into MiXCR, producing one record per CDR3 protein. The sample records over 500,000 distinct CDR3 sequences, over 35% being singletons. This clonotype was detected only a few times. Its antigen is unknown. The chain links TRBV10-1 to TRBJ1-5; 8 bases agree with TRBD1. What was sequenced was peripheral blood or thyroid tissue (not recorded which). The clonotype originates from an adult woman with Graves' disease, either hyperthyroidism or ophthalmopathy (not recorded which). CDR3 sequence (DNA): TGCGCCAGGGAACAGGGGGACCGCAATCAGCCCCAGCATTTT. Protein sequence: CAREQGDRNQPQHF.